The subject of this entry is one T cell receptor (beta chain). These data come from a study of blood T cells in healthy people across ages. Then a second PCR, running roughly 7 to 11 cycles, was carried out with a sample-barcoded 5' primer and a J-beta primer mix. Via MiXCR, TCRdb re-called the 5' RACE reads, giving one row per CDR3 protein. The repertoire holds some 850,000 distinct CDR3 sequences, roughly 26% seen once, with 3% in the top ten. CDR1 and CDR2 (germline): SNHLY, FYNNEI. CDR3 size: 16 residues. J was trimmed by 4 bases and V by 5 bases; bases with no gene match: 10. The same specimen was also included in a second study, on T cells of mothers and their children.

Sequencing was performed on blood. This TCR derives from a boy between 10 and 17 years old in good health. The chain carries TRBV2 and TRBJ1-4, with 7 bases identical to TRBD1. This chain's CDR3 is CASSRGAGQLNEKLFF. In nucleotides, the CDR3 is TGTGCCAGCAGTCGGGGGGCGGGACAGCTTAATGAAAAACTGTTTTTT.